These T cell receptor beta chains were read from a single sample in a study of cytomegalovirus exposure and HLA in healthy donors. The data were produced by immunoSEQ multiplex PCR, yet TCRdb's version contains in-frame clones alone and is incomplete. Of 150,000 to 200,000 clones listed, approximately 87% are singletons. Sequenced material: PBMCs. The source of these receptors is a woman younger than 45 in good health and CMV-seronegative. Both conserved end residues are part of each CDR3. Fields, in order: CDR3 DNA, CDR3 protein, D gene, J gene, clone size, V gene. A D gene is named only where the DNA matches it firmly. Not every row has a clone size; where given, it reads once, few, many or a size class.

DNA: TGTGCCTCCCCGACGGGAAGCTACGAGCAGTACTTC; CDR3: CASPTGSYEQYF; D: .; J: TRBJ2-7; size: .; V: TRBV9
DNA: TGTGCCAGCAGTGCCGACCTGGGACAGGGGGCAAATGAGCAGTTCTTC; CDR3: CASSADLGQGANEQFF; D: TRBD1; J: TRBJ2-1; size: .; V: TRBV27
DNA: TGCAGCGTTGAGGGGTCAGGGAATGGCTACACCTTC; CDR3: CSVEGSGNGYTF; D: .; J: TRBJ1-2; size: few; V: TRBV29-1
DNA: TGTGCCAGCAGTCCTCTCCTGGGTGAGGACAACCCCTCCTATCAGCCCCAGCATTTT; CDR3: CASSPLLGEDNPSYQPQHF; D: .; J: TRBJ1-5; size: .; V: TRBV27
DNA: TGTGCCAGCAGCAACGCGGGGAACACTGAAGCTTTCTTT; CDR3: CASSNAGNTEAFF; D: .; J: TRBJ1-1; size: .; V: TRBV6-6
DNA: TGTGCCAGCAGCGTCCCCGGGACAGGGACAGGCGAGCAGTACTTC; CDR3: CASSVPGTGTGEQYF; D: TRBD1; J: TRBJ2-7; size: .; V: TRBV6-5
DNA: TGTGCCAGCAGTCCCCGGACAGGGGGCTACGAGCAGTACTTC; CDR3: CASSPRTGGYEQYF; D: TRBD1; J: TRBJ2-7; size: .; V: TRBV27
DNA: TGTGCCAGCAGCTTAGTGGCCGGGACAGCCCAAGAGACCCAGTACTTC; CDR3: CASSLVAGTAQETQYF; D: TRBD1; J: TRBJ2-5; size: .; V: TRBV11-2
DNA: TGTGCCAGCAGTCGGGGTTTTTCCTACGAGCAGTACTTC; CDR3: CASSRGFSYEQYF; D: .; J: TRBJ2-7; size: .; V: TRBV14
DNA: TGTGCCAGCAGCCAACAACCCACCGGAGGGGAGACCCAGTACTTC; CDR3: CASSQQPTGGETQYF; D: .; J: TRBJ2-5; size: .; V: TRBV4-2
DNA: TGCGCCAGCAGCCAAGTTTACGGGAAGGGATATAATTCACCCCTCCACTTT; CDR3: CASSQVYGKGYNSPLHF; D: .; J: TRBJ1-6; size: .; V: TRBV4-1
DNA: TGTGCCAGCCGGGGGTCGGGGACCGGGGAGCTGTTTTTT; CDR3: CASRGSGTGELFF; D: .; J: TRBJ2-2; size: few; V: TRBV7-8
DNA: TGTGCCAGCAGCTTAGGGACAGACTATAGCAATCAGCCCCAGCATTTT; CDR3: CASSLGTDYSNQPQHF; D: .; J: TRBJ1-5; size: .; V: TRBV11-2
DNA: TGTGCCAGCAACTCCATCCATACAGGGGGCAGCCGGTCCTCCTACGAGCAGTACTTC; CDR3: CASNSIHTGGSRSSYEQYF; D: TRBD1; J: TRBJ2-7; size: .; V: TRBV11-2
DNA: TGTGCCAGCAGTTTGAATATTAGGGGATTCACTGAAGCTTTCTTT; CDR3: CASSLNIRGFTEAFF; D: .; J: TRBJ1-1; size: .; V: TRBV27
DNA: TGCGCCAGCAGCCAAGATGGGAGGCCCTATAATTCACCCCTCCACTTT; CDR3: CASSQDGRPYNSPLHF; D: .; J: TRBJ1-6; size: .; V: TRBV4-3
DNA: TGCGCCAGCAGTGAGTCTCAGGGGAACTATGGCTACACCTTC; CDR3: CASSESQGNYGYTF; D: .; J: TRBJ1-2; size: .; V: TRBV10-2
DNA: TGCGCCAGCAGCTTGGTTTCAGGGGGCAGTAGGGAAGCTTTCTTT; CDR3: CASSLVSGGSREAFF; D: TRBD1; J: TRBJ1-1; size: .; V: TRBV5-1
DNA: TGTGCCAGCAGCTTGAGGGGCCCCTCTGGGGCCAACGTCCTGACTTTC; CDR3: CASSLRGPSGANVLTF; D: .; J: TRBJ2-6; size: .; V: TRBV5-4
DNA: TGTGCCAGCAGCTTAGATTTGCGAAATTCACCCCTCCACTTT; CDR3: CASSLDLRNSPLHF; D: .; J: TRBJ1-6; size: once; V: TRBV7-9
DNA: TGTGCCAGCTCCGTGGACAGGGGGCTTTCGGCTGGCTACACCTTC; CDR3: CASSVDRGLSAGYTF; D: TRBD1; J: TRBJ1-2; size: .; V: TRBV18
DNA: TGCGCCAGCAAGGGCACAGGGGATAATTCACCCCTCCACTTT; CDR3: CASKGTGDNSPLHF; D: TRBD1; J: TRBJ1-6; size: .; V: TRBV5-1
DNA: TGTGCCAGCAGCTTGGTTCGGGACAGGGGTAACTATGGCTACACCTTC; CDR3: CASSLVRDRGNYGYTF; D: TRBD1; J: TRBJ1-2; size: .; V: TRBV5-6
DNA: TGTGCCAGCAGATTGGGGGGGTGGGTCCGGGAGCTGTTTTTT; CDR3: CASRLGGWVRELFF; D: TRBD2; J: TRBJ2-2; size: .; V: TRBV27
DNA: TGTGCCAGCAGCTTGAATAGCGGGGGGGCCAGGAATGAGCAGTTCTTC; CDR3: CASSLNSGGARNEQFF; D: TRBD2; J: TRBJ2-1; size: .; V: TRBV11-2
DNA: TGTGCCAGCAGTGATTCCCAGGGGCAGGTGAACATTCAGTACTTC; CDR3: CASSDSQGQVNIQYF; D: .; J: TRBJ2-4; size: .; V: TRBV2
DNA: TGCAGCGTTGATGGGGCGCCTGAAGCTTTCTTT; CDR3: CSVDGAPEAFF; D: .; J: TRBJ1-1; size: .; V: TRBV29-1
DNA: TGCGCCAGCAGCCCGTTGACTAGCGGGGGCACAGATACGCAGTATTTT; CDR3: CASSPLTSGGTDTQYF; D: TRBD2; J: TRBJ2-3; size: .; V: TRBV5-1